This T cell receptor (beta chain) was obtained from a study of response to subunit inactivated influenza vaccine. Findings and limits, study-wide: Each seasonal influenza vaccination recruits few new T cells, the authors suggested.

TCRdb itself ran the RT-PCR reads through MiXCR, one entry per CDR3 protein. Of 500,000 to 600,000 distinct CDR3 sequences listed, about an eighth are singletons. CDR3 length: 14 amino acids. Germline lookup yields CDR1 SQVTM and CDR2 ANQGSEA. The V end was cut by 4 bases, the J end by 2 bases, with 12 bases between. Of note for this clonotype: Its antigen is as yet unknown.

The sequenced sample was PBMCs from blood, obtained around seven weeks after vaccination. The V gene is TRBV29-1, the J gene TRBJ2-1, with D possibly matching TRBD2 (5 bases). The receptor was derived from a man in his forties or fifties who received an inactivated influenza vaccine. In DNA form, the CDR3 reads TGCAGCGTTGGAGGGTTAGCTACCTACAATGAGCAGTTCTTC. This sequence encodes CSVGGLATYNEQFF.